Following are 9 T cell receptor beta chains from one sample sequenced in a study of response to subunit inactivated influenza vaccine. TCRdb redid the calling of the RT-PCR reads with MiXCR, one entry per CDR3 protein. Of more than 200,000 distinct CDR3 sequences in the sample, roughly an eighth were seen once. Material: non-naive T cells sorted from PBMCs, obtained 14 to 15 days before vaccination. The origin of the receptors is a man aged 45-65 years who received an inactivated influenza vaccine.

This clonotype was found many times. Here the CDR3 DNA reads TGTGCCAGCAGCTCGGGGAGAGCCTACGAGCAGTACTTC. Its protein is CASSSGRAYEQYF. The V call is TRBV7-9, the J call TRBJ2-7; tentatively, D is TRBD2 (5 bases). V was clipped by 4 bases and J by 2 bases, with 9 bases between them. Germline CDR1 is SEHNR and CDR2 is FQNEAQ (reference sequence). CDR3 length: 13 amino acids.

The sample holds a few counts of this clonotype. CDR3 nucleotide sequence: TGTGCCAGCAGCCAAGGAGTGGGGACTAGCGGGAGGCGGGCCTACGAGCAGTACTTC. It specifies CASSQGVGTSGRRAYEQYF. The rearrangement joins TRBV3-1 to TRBJ2-7, with 15 bases aligning to TRBD2. Trimming took 1 base from V and 2 from J; bases not matched to a gene: 9. Germline-derived CDR1 and CDR2 are LGHDT and YNNKEL (reference sequence). This CDR3 has 19 amino acids.

This clonotype was detected ten times or more. The chain links TRBV27 to TRBJ2-1; no firm D call. CDR3 length: 14 amino acids. V lost 2 bases to trimming and J lost 1 base, with 6 bases between them. Germline V gives CDR1 MNHEY, CDR2 SMNVEV (reference sequence). CDR3 coding DNA: TGTGCCAGCAGTTTAACGTCGTCCTACAATGAGCAGTTCTTC. Translating gives CASSLTSSYNEQFF.

The chain has TRBV9 and TRBJ2-5, with D perhaps matching TRBD1 (5 bases). V was pared by 4 bases and J by 1 base, with 11 bases between. The germline V gene encodes CDR1 SGDLS and CDR2 YYNGEE. This CDR3 spans 14 amino acids. Here the CDR3 DNA reads TGTGCCAGCAGCCCCCGGCAGGGCCAAGAGACCCAGTACTTC. Translation gives CASSPRQGQETQYF. Combining the CDR3 with reference TRBV9 and TRBJ2-5 gives the whole variable domain DSGVTQTPKHLITATGQRVTLRCSPRSGDLSVYWYQQSLDQGLQFLIQYYNGEERAKGNILERFSAQQFPDLHSELNLSSLELGDSALYFCASSPRQGQETQYFGPGTRLLVL.

The chain is built from TRBV12-3 or TRBV12-4 and TRBJ1-2, with D unclear. The CDR3 contains 15 residues. V was pared by 4 bases and J by 8 bases, with 20 bases between. The CDR3 bases are TGTGCCAGCAGTTCCCCAACGGAGCTGAGCCGAGGCTACACCTTC. It specifies CASSSPTELSRGYTF.

The chain links TRBV3-1 to TRBJ1-1; D is perhaps TRBD1 (6 bases). The V end was cut by 3 bases, the J end by 0 bases, with 17 bases between. Germline CDR1 and CDR2: LGHDT and YNNKEL (reference sequence). The CDR3 spans 17 residues. The CDR3 region has the DNA TGTGCCAGCAGCCATGCACGGACCAGGGGTCTGAACACTGAAGCTTTCTTT. Its protein is CASSHARTRGLNTEAFF.

The table lists this clonotype with many counts. The chain is built from TRBV10-3 and TRBJ2-3; D may be TRBD1 (6 bases). The V gene lost 10 bases and the J gene lost 6 bases, with 20 bases spanning the gap. Germline V CDR1 and CDR2: ENHRY, SYGVKD. The CDR3 is made up of 14 amino acids. CDR3 bases: TGTGCCACCGCGGACAGCGCTTATGGGGATACGCAGTATTTT. Translated, it gives CATADSAYGDTQYF.

The rearrangement uses TRBV7-9 and TRBJ2-7; TRBD1 agrees at 10 bases. The CDR3 consists of 15 residues. The germline gives CDR1 SEHNR, CDR2 FQNEAQ (reference sequence). V was clipped by 6 bases and J by 2 bases; unmatched bases: 7. The CDR3 here is CASSSTGTGAYEQYF. In DNA form, the CDR3 reads TGTGCCAGCAGTTCAACAGGGACAGGGGCCTACGAGCAGTACTTC.

There are many counts of this clonotype. This rearrangement joins TRBV5-1 to TRBJ2-7; D is undetermined. Per the germline V gene, CDR1 is SGHRS and CDR2 is YFSETQ. The CDR3 is made up of 14 amino acids. The V end was cut by 3 bases, the J end by 6 bases, with 16 bases between. The chain's CDR3 is CASSYGPGSGEQYF. DNA of the CDR3: TGCGCCAGCAGCTATGGACCTGGATCGGGCGAGCAGTACTTC.